This T cell receptor beta chain was found in a study of blood T cell repertoires in COVID-19. In the study overall: Specimens from acute and convalescent COVID-19 originated in the United States, Italy and Spain.

The length of the CDR3 is 13 residues. Per the germline V gene, CDR1 is KGHSH and CDR2 is LQKENI. V was clipped by 3 bases and J by 1 base, with 6 bases between them. One Seattle source followed patients from active infection through their disease course. Method: immunoSEQ multiplex PCR; TCRdb's copy keeps in-frame clones and lacks some. The sample includes more than 95,000 clones, 85% of them seen just once. The source is a woman aged 80 or older with COVID-19, enrolled during active disease. Material for sequencing was peripheral blood. The gene calls are TRBV18 and TRBJ2-5; no clear D gene. The CDR3 sequence: CASSPPVQETQYF. The CDR3 DNA reads TGTGCCAGCTCACCCCCAGTCCAAGAGACCCAGTACTTC.